Listed here are 20 T cell receptor beta chains from one sample, sequenced in a study of technical replicates of blood from several donors (dated by TCRdb to about 2017). Library preparation employed the immunoSEQ multiplex PCR assay. In TCRdb, the immuneACCESS table is reduced to in-frame sequences with V and J assigned. These tables do not hold every clone; where another copy was compared, an unresolved V gene accounts for under half, and the others remain unexplained. The sample data list around 84,000 clones, and about 97% of these were observed just once. The ten top clones hold more than 0.15% of the sample. Sequencing was performed on T cells isolated from PBMCs. Receptor source: a human donor in good health.

The chain carries TRBV6-5 and TRBJ1-6, with 10 bases identical to TRBD1. With 7 bases clipped from V and 10 bases from J, the junction kept 7 bases outside the gene matches. CDR1 MNHEY and CDR2 SVGAGI come from the germline V gene. The CDR3 is 14 residues long. The CDR3 spells CASTWDRGGSPLHF. Written as DNA, the CDR3 is TGTGCCAGCACCTGGGACAGGGGTGGCTCACCCCTCCACTTT.

This chain joins TRBV28 and TRBJ2-1; the match to TRBD2 covers 8 bases. V was pared by 3 bases and J by 14 bases, with 12 bases of the junction left unmatched. Germline CDR1 and CDR2: MDHEN and SYDVKM. The CDR3 runs to 14 residues. The DNA for the CDR3 is TGTGCCAGCAGTTTCGTTCTAGCGGGCGATGGGAAGTTCTTC. Residues: CASSFVLAGDGKFF. The whole variable domain, filled in from reference TRBV28 and TRBJ2-1, reads DVKVTQSSRYLVKRTGEKVFLECVQDMDHENMFWYRQDPGLGLRLIYFSYDVKMKEKGDIPEGYSVSREKKERFSLILESASTNQTSMYLCASSFVLAGDGKFFGPGTRLTVL.

This rearrangement joins TRBV28 to TRBJ1-1; TRBD1 aligns across 9 bases. Trimming took 6 bases from V and 12 from J; bases not matched to a gene: 14. This CDR3 contains 14 residues. CDR1 is MDHEN and CDR2 is SYDVKM in the germline V gene. The CDR3 is CASRRESGTGPSFF. CDR3 in DNA: TGTGCCAGCAGACGAGAATCCGGGACAGGGCCTTCTTTCTTT.

This chain joins TRBV12-5 and TRBJ2-7, with 7 positions matching TRBD2. The CDR3 is made up of 19 amino acids. The germline CDR1 and CDR2 sequences are LGHNT and FRNRAP. J gave up 2 bases and V 0 bases, and 16 bases lay outside the gene matches. The CDR3 sequence: CASGLVRGGPNGGTYEQYF. CDR3 coding DNA: TGTGCTAGTGGTTTGGTACGCGGAGGACCCAACGGGGGGACCTACGAGCAGTACTTC.

The rearrangement uses TRBV6-5 and TRBJ2-7; D possibly corresponds to TRBD2 (6 bases). CDR1 and CDR2 (germline): MNHEY, SVGAGI. The CDR3 runs to 14 residues. V lost 3 bases, J lost 3 bases, and 12 bases lay in between. CDR3 DNA: TGTGCCAGCAGTTATGCAGGGAGGCGCTACGAGCAGTACTTC. It codes for CASSYAGRRYEQYF.

This chain joins TRBV28 and TRBJ2-7; 7 positions agree with TRBD1. The J segment lost 6 bases and the V segment lost 2 bases, leaving 7 bases of the junction unmatched. Germline CDR1 reads MDHEN; CDR2 reads SYDVKM. The CDR3 has 14 amino acids. CDR3 sequence (DNA): TGTGCCAGCAGTTTAATTACAGGGGATAGCGAGCAGTACTTC. Protein: CASSLITGDSEQYF. The variable domain in full, completed from reference TRBV28 and TRBJ2-7, reads DVKVTQSSRYLVKRTGEKVFLECVQDMDHENMFWYRQDPGLGLRLIYFSYDVKMKEKGDIPEGYSVSREKKERFSLILESASTNQTSMYLCASSLITGDSEQYFGPGTRLTVT.

The chain employs TRBV5-1 and TRBJ1-1; D is unclear. V lost 0 bases to trimming and J lost 0 bases, with 6 bases between them. The germline V gene encodes CDR1 SGHRS and CDR2 YFSETQ. CDR3 length: 14 residues. The CDR3 region is CASSLGVMNTEAFF. Here the CDR3 DNA reads TGCGCCAGCAGCTTGGGAGTTATGAACACTGAAGCTTTCTTT.

The chain couples TRBV6-1 to TRBJ2-7, with TRBD2 as a possible D gene (6 bases). The length of the CDR3 is 14 residues. In germline, CDR1 is MNHNS, CDR2 SASEGT. With 5 bases removed from V and 6 bases from J, the gap between germline ends came to 17 bases. CDR3 in amino acids: CASSPRSGFAEQYF. DNA for the CDR3: TGTGCCAGCAGTCCCCGGAGCGGGTTTGCCGAGCAGTACTTC.

The chain employs TRBV23-1 and TRBJ2-7, with a tentative D call TRBD1 (6 bases). TRBV23-1 is an ORF, with its function uncertain. Trimming removed 5 bases from V and 2 bases from J, with 19 bases in between. This CDR3 is 16 amino acids long. The CDR3 coding sequence is TGCGCCAGCAGTTCTATCAGCAGGGGCTGGGCCTACGAGCAGTACTTC. Translation: CASSSISRGWAYEQYF.

V and J are TRBV10-1 and TRBJ2-1; 8 bases are shared with TRBD2. Unmatched junction bases numbered 8, after V lost 2 bases and J lost 5 bases. The CDR3 contains 16 residues. Germline V gene sequence: CDR1 WNHNN, CDR2 SYGVQD (reference sequence). The CDR3 region is CASSEGLAAYNNEQFF. DNA of the CDR3: TGCGCCAGCAGTGAGGGACTAGCAGCCTACAACAATGAGCAGTTCTTC.

The chain has TRBV9 and TRBJ2-1; 9 bases agree with TRBD1. The V segment lost 3 bases and the J segment 6 bases; nucleotides outside the gene matches: 7. The CDR3 spans 15 residues. The V gene's germline CDR1 is SGDLS and CDR2 YYNGEE. The CDR3: CASSADPGQGNEQFF. The CDR3 DNA is TGTGCCAGCAGCGCAGACCCGGGACAGGGCAATGAGCAGTTCTTC.

The chain recombines TRBV6-5 with TRBJ2-7; the match to TRBD1 covers 11 bases. Germline values: CDR1 MNHEY, CDR2 SVGAGI. The CDR3 runs 14 residues. The V gene end was trimmed by 4 bases and the J gene end by 3 bases; junction bases not matched to a gene: 2. This chain's CDR3 is CASSFGTGGYEQYF. CDR3 DNA sequence: TGTGCCAGCAGTTTCGGGACAGGGGGCTACGAGCAGTACTTC.

The chain carries TRBV5-1 and TRBJ2-1; the match to TRBD2 covers 9 bases. Germline trimming cut 2 bases from V and 0 bases from J; bases unmatched to any gene: 0. CDR3 length: 15 amino acids. Germline V gene lookup returns CDR1 SGHRS and CDR2 YFSETQ. The CDR3 coding sequence is TGCGCCAGCAGCTTTAGCGGGAGCTCCTACAATGAGCAGTTCTTC. Its translation: CASSFSGSSYNEQFF.

The gene calls are TRBV10-3 and TRBJ1-2, with D unresolved. The V gene lost 7 bases and the J gene lost 8 bases, with 23 bases spanning the gap. Germline CDR1 is ENHRY and CDR2 is SYGVKD. CDR3 size: 15 residues. CDR3 in amino acids: CAINDHDEVSKGYTF. The CDR3 DNA reads as TGTGCCATCAACGACCACGATGAGGTTTCTAAGGGCTACACCTTC.

This rearrangement joins TRBV30 to TRBJ2-3, with 12 bases matching TRBD2. V lost 4 bases and J lost 4; bases outside the gene matches: 18. This CDR3 has 19 residues. Germline CDR1 reads GTSNPN; CDR2 reads SVGIG (reference sequence). As DNA, the CDR3 is TGTGCCTGGATAGGGGCCCGACTAGCGGGAGAGCGAGTCCCAGATACGCAGTATTTT. It translates to CAWIGARLAGERVPDTQYF.

The CDR3 nucleotides are TGTGCCAGCAGTTACCGGGTAGTAGATACGCAGTATTTT. It encodes CASSYRVVDTQYF. J is TRBJ2-3 and V is TRBV6-5; D is undetermined. The ends were cut back, 2 bases at V and 5 bases at J, with 8 bases in the middle. Germline V lookup: CDR1 MNHEY, CDR2 SVGAGI. The CDR3 loop spans 13 amino acids.

Points on this clone: This sample includes further DNA sequences coding for the same CDR3. This chain joins TRBV5-4 and TRBJ2-3; 7 positions match TRBD2. Germline assignment: CDR1 SGHNT and CDR2 YYREEE (reference sequence). V dropped 0 bases and J dropped 1; count of bases not matched to a gene: 2. This CDR3 region has 15 residues. CDR3 sequence: CASSLGLAGTDTQYF. CDR3 sequence (DNA): TGTGCCAGCAGCTTGGGCCTAGCGGGCACAGATACGCAGTATTTT.

In its sample, this clone was seen once. CDR3 nucleotide sequence: TGTGCCACCATTCGGCGGCGGGCCAACGAGCAGTACTTC. It is translated as CATIRRRANEQYF. This chain links TRBV28 with TRBJ2-7; maybe TRBD2 (5 bases). Per germline, CDR1 MDHEN and CDR2 SYDVKM. V lost 10 bases to trimming and J lost 5 bases, with 18 bases between them. The CDR3 has 13 residues.

The chain couples TRBV15 to TRBJ2-3, with 9 positions matching TRBD1. The V gene end was trimmed by 0 bases and the J gene end by 6 bases; junction bases not matched to a gene: 7. Per the germline V gene, CDR1 is LNHNV and CDR2 is YYDKDF (reference sequence). The CDR3 contains 16 residues. CDR3 nucleotides: TGTGCCACCAGCAGAGATTGGGGACAGGGATCCGATACGCAGTATTTT. Translating gives CATSRDWGQGSDTQYF.

The J gene is TRBJ2-1, the V gene TRBV4-2; D unresolved. V shed 2 bases and J shed 0 bases, with 8 bases lying between them. This CDR3 comprises 15 residues. CDR1 and CDR2 (germline): LGHNA, YNFKEQ. CDR3 sequence (DNA): TGTGCCAGCAGCCAACTAACAGCCTCCTACAATGAGCAGTTCTTC. This translates into CASSQLTASYNEQFF.